Detailed here is one T cell receptor beta chain. Trimming removed 2 bases at V and 1 base at J, with 11 bases between. Germline V lookup: CDR1 SGHTA, CDR2 FQGTGA. This CDR3 has 15 residues. The data stem from a study of control samples from healthy donors and cancer patients. This table comes from immunoSEQ multiplex PCR, and its TCRdb copy is limited to in-frame clones, with some not included. The sample holds about 140,000 clones; roughly 94% are singletons and the top ten take about 12%. The origin of this receptor is a man aged 35-49 years in good health. V usage is TRBV7-3 and J usage is TRBJ2-5; D is perhaps TRBD1 (6 bases). Sequenced: blood. This chain's CDR3 is CASSLGGGSQETQYF. For the CDR3, the DNA is TGTGCCAGCAGCTTAGGGGGCGGCAGCCAAGAGACCCAGTACTTC.